This note documents a single TCR beta chain sequence. The data derive from a study of cytotoxic CD8 clonotypes in ibrutinib-treated CLL. The CDR3 is 16 amino acids. The germline V gene has CDR1 SGHTS and CDR2 YDEGEE. The trim removed 1 base at V and 1 base at J, leaving 6 bases unmatched. Generated by immunoSEQ multiplex PCR, the TCRdb table keeps only in-frame clones and is missing some. The data show roughly 180,000 clones, 72% seen once. The sequence was collected from a human donor with chronic lymphocytic leukemia. Specimen: PBMCs, collected after 24 months of ibrutinib treatment. This rearrangement joins TRBV5-8 to TRBJ2-5; TRBD1 matches at 8 bases. The chain's CDR3 is CASSLYSTGVQETQYF. The CDR3 DNA is TGTGCCAGCAGCTTGTACTCGACAGGGGTCCAAGAGACCCAGTACTTC.